The clone carrying this TCR beta chain was picked up many times. The sample belongs to a study of regulatory T cells in long-lasting Graves disease. Libraries of TCR beta came from iRepertoire HTBI primers plus Arm-PCR of CDR3 regions. TCRdb re-called the multiplex PCR reads through MiXCR, storing one row per CDR3 protein. This sample has approximately 400,000 distinct CDR3 sequences; 12% occur once, and the top ten carry under 20%. V lost 7 bases to trimming and J lost 4 bases, with 19 bases between them. Germline lookup yields CDR1 DFQATT and CDR2 SNEGSKA (reference sequence). The CDR3 is 14 amino acids. Indicated time point: newly diagnosed GD, antithyroid drugs for less than 3 months. RNA isolated from PBMCs was used to make the TCR library. The same sample was also studied in work on T cells in Graves' hyperthyroidism and ophthalmopathy.

Sequenced here: peripheral blood mononuclear cells (PBMCs), sampled at new diagnosis, from a patient treated with antithyroid drugs. The chain links TRBV20-1 to TRBJ1-2; tentative D call: TRBD1 (5 bases). The clonotype was recovered from a woman aged 18-30 years with Graves disease. CDR3 bases: TGCAGTGTTTATCGGCCTGACAGCGCCTATGGCTACACCTTC. It specifies CSVYRPDSAYGYTF.